This T cell receptor (beta chain) was captured in a study of glioma-infiltrating T cells. Study-wide findings and caveats: Only very few CDR3 sequences appeared in both tissue and blood. Tissue-blood divergence was below expectation in non-neoplastic patients, above in gliomas.

This CDR3 has 15 residues. V lost 1 base to trimming and J lost 5 bases, with 14 bases between them. Using RNA template, CDR3s of TCR alpha and beta were amplified with iRepertoire arm-PCR. For one-step reverse transcription and amplification, about 85-400 ng of tissue mRNA or PBMC total RNA was used. TCRdb processed the multiplex PCR reads anew with MiXCR; each CDR3 protein has one entry. The table includes around 97,000 distinct CDR3 sequences, around 28% detected once. This clonotype has more than one count but fewer than ten. Its specificity is not known. This TCR came from a human donor with low-grade glioma or glioblastoma, undergoing nonglioma brain surgery, or in good health (not recorded which). The source material was glioma tissue, nonneoplastic brain tissue, or PBMCs (not recorded which). The chain links TRBV12-3 or TRBV12-4 to TRBJ2-5; no reliable D call. CDR3: CASSLGAALKETQYF. The CDR3, as DNA: TGTGCCAGCAGTTTAGGGGCGGCACTCAAGGAGACCCAGTACTTC.